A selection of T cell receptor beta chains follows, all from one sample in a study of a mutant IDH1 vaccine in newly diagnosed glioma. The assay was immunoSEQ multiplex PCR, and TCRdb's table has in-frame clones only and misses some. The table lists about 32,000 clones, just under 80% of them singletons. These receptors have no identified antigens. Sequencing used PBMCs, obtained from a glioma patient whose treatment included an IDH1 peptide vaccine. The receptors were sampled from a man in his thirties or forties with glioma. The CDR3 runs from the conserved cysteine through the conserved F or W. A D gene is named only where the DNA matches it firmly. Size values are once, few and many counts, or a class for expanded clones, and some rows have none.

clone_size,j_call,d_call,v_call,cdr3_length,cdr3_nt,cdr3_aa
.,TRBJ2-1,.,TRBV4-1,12,TGCGCCAGCAGCCAAGACTACAATGAGCAGTTCTTC,CASSQDYNEQFF
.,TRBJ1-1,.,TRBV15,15,TGTGCCACCAGCTTGGACCTAGGGGTGAACACTGAAGCTTTCTTT,CATSLDLGVNTEAFF
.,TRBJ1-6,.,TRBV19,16,TGTGCCAGTTCCTTATCCCCGGAGTACTCTGGCTCACCCCTCCACTTT,CASSLSPEYSGSPLHF
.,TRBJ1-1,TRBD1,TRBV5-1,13,TGCGCCAGCAAAATGGACAGGGACACTGAAGCTTTCTTT,CASKMDRDTEAFF
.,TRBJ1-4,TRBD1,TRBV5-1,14,TGCGCCAGCAGCTTCGCAGGGGGCGACGAAAAACTGTTTTTT,CASSFAGGDEKLFF
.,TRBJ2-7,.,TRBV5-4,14,TGTGCCAGCAGCTTGATGGGTAGGAGCTACGAGCAGTACTTC,CASSLMGRSYEQYF
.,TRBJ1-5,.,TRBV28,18,TGTGCCAGCAGTCCCTGGGACGACAGGAGAGTTAGCAATCAGCCCCAGCATTTT,CASSPWDDRRVSNQPQHF
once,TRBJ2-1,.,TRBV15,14,TGTGCCACCAGCAGAGTTGGCGGAGACAATGAGCAGTTCTTC,CATSRVGGDNEQFF
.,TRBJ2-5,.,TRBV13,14,TGTGCCAGCAGCTCCGGGACAAGCCAAGAGACCCAGTACTTC,CASSSGTSQETQYF
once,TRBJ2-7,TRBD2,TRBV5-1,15,TGCGCCAGCAGCTTATCGGGACTAGCGGAATACGAGCAGTACTTC,CASSLSGLAEYEQYF
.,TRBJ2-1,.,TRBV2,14,TGTGCCAGCAGTGGCAGCGGGTCCTACAATGAGCAGTTCTTC,CASSGSGSYNEQFF
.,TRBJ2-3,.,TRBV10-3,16,TGTGCCATCAGTGAGTCGATCGTACGGAGCACAGATACGCAGTATTTT,CAISESIVRSTDTQYF
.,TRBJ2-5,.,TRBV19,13,TGTGCCAGTAGTAGTAGCGCCCAAGAGACCCAGTACTTC,CASSSSAQETQYF
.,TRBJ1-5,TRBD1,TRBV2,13,TGTGCCAGCAGTGGGGGACAGGGGATGTCCCAGCATTTT,CASSGGQGMSQHF
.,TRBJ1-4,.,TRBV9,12,TGTGCCAGCAGCGTAGGCGATCAAAAACTGTTTTTT,CASSVGDQKLFF
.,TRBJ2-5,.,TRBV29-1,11,TGCAGCCATTATCACCAAGGGACCCAGTACTTC,CSHYHQGTQYF
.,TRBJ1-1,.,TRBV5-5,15,TGTGCCAGCAGCTTGCGGGGGGCGGTGAACACTGAAGCTTTCTTT,CASSLRGAVNTEAFF
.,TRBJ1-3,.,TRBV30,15,TGTGCCTGGAGTGTACGGGGGAGCGCTGGAAACACCATATATTTT,CAWSVRGSAGNTIYF
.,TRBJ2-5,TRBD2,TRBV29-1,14,TGCAGCGTGGGAGTGACTAGCGGAAAAGAGACCCAGTACTTC,CSVGVTSGKETQYF
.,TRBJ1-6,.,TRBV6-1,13,TGTGCCAGCAGTGGCCAGGAAAATTCACCCCTCCACTTT,CASSGQENSPLHF
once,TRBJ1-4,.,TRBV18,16,TGTGCCAGCTCACCCTCCCCGGCTAACACTAATGAAAAACTGTTTTTT,CASSPSPANTNEKLFF
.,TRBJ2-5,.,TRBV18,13,TGTGCCAGCTCCCGTTCCACCCAAGAGACCCAGTACTTC,CASSRSTQETQYF
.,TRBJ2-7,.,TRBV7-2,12,TGTGCCAGCAGCATGCTAGGGGAGGAGCAGTACTTC,CASSMLGEEQYF
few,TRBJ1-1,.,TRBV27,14,TGTGCCAGCAGACTAATCTACAGGGACCCTGAAGCTTTCTTT,CASRLIYRDPEAFF
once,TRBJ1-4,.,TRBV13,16,TGTGCCAGCAGCTTAGCCAGGATCTCAACTAATGAAAAACTGTTTTTT,CASSLARISTNEKLFF
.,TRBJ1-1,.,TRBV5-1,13,TGCGCCAGCAGCCGAGTGAGGATTAGGGAAGCTTTCTTT,CASSRVRIREAFF
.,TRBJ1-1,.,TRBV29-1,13,TGCAGCGTTGATGTGCTAGGCAGAACTGAAGCTTTCTTT,CSVDVLGRTEAFF
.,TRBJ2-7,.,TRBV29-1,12,TGCAGCGTTGCCTGGGATTACCAGGAGCAGTACTTC,CSVAWDYQEQYF
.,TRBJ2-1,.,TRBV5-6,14,TGTGCCAGCAGCTTGATCTCCCAGGAGTCTGAGCAGTTCTTC,CASSLISQESEQFF
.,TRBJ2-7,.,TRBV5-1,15,TGCGCCAGCAGCTTGGATCAGGGTAGTGGATACGAGCAGTACTTC,CASSLDQGSGYEQYF
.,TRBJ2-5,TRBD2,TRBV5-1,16,TGCGCCAGCAGCATTAGCGGGTACGGAGTTCAAGAGACCCAGTACTTC,CASSISGYGVQETQYF
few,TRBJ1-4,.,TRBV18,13,TGTGCCAGCTCACCAGATAAGCTGGAAAAACTGTTTTTT,CASSPDKLEKLFF
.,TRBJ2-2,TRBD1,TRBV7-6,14,TGTGCCAGCAGCTTCGGGCGAGGGGACAGGGGGCTGTTTTTT,CASSFGRGDRGLFF
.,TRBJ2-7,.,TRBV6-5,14,TGTGCCAGCAGTTCAACAGGTGGAAGCTACGAGCAGTACTTC,CASSSTGGSYEQYF